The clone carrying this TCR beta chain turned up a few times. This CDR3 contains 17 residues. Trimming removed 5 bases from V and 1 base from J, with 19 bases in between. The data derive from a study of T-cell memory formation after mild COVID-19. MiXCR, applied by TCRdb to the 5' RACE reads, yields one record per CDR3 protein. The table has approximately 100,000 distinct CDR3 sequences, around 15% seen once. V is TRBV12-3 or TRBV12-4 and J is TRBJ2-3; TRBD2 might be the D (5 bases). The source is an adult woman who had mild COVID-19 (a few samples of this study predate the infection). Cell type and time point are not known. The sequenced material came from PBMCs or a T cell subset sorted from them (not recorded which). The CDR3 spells CASSPSSRALGTDTQYF. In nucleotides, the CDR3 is TGTGCCAGCAGTCCTTCTTCGCGGGCTTTAGGCACAGATACGCAGTATTTT.